This is a list of T cell receptor beta chains from one sample in a study of blood T cell repertoires in COVID-19. Profiling relied on immunoSEQ multiplex PCR, and the TCRdb table lists in-frame clones only, not all of them. This sample has about 220,000 clones, with around 84% found just once. The sample taken for sequencing was peripheral blood. The receptor set was obtained from an older woman who had recovered from COVID-19. Both conserved end residues are part of each CDR3. D genes are given only for firm matches. Not every row has a clone size; where given, it reads once, few, many or a size class.

>TRBV6-1|.|TRBJ1-2|.
TGTGCCAGCAGTGAATTTCCGGGATCCTATGGCTACACCTTC
CASSEFPGSYGYTF
>TRBV30|.|TRBJ2-3|.
TGTGCCTGGAGATCCCGGTCCCTGCCTACGCAGTATTTT
CAWRSRSLPTQYF
>TRBV10-3|few|TRBJ1-5|.
TGTGCCATCAGTGTCGGGGGACGTAACAATCAGCCCCAGCATTTT
CAISVGGRNNQPQHF
>TRBV3-1/TRBV3-2|.|TRBJ2-1|.
TGTGCCAGCAGCCCAGTGAGGGGGGGGACCTACAATGAGCAGTTCTTC
CASSPVRGGTYNEQFF
>TRBV9|.|TRBJ2-7|.
TGTGCCAGCAGCGAACTTCGAATCGGGACATCCACCCACGAGCAGTACTTC
CASSELRIGTSTHEQYF
>TRBV30|.|TRBJ2-5|TRBD2
TGTGCCTGGAGGGGAGGGGTGGTAGAGACCCAGTACTTC
CAWRGGVVETQYF
>TRBV7-9|.|TRBJ1-1|.
TGTGCCAGCAGCCGCGCCGAGGGCAACACTGAAGCTTTCTTT
CASSRAEGNTEAFF
>TRBV24-1|.|TRBJ2-2|TRBD1
TGTGCCACCAGTGACCCGACAGGGCCGAACACCGGGGAGCTGTTTTTT
CATSDPTGPNTGELFF
>TRBV9|.|TRBJ2-3|.
TGTGCCAGCAGCCTGGGGGCTGCGCGCACAGATACGCAGTATTTT
CASSLGAARTDTQYF
>TRBV5-1|.|TRBJ2-3|.
TGCGCCAGCAGCTTGGGCTTGGCGGAGAGCACAGATACGCAGTATTTT
CASSLGLAESTDTQYF
>TRBV7-2|.|TRBJ1-5|TRBD1
TGTGCCAGCAGCTTAGGAGGCTCGGGACAGATCCACCAGCCCCAGCATTTT
CASSLGGSGQIHQPQHF
>TRBV5-1|.|TRBJ2-1|TRBD1
TGCGCCAGCAGCTTGGAGGACAGGGGAGGGAATGAGCAGTTCTTC
CASSLEDRGGNEQFF
>TRBV5-1|.|TRBJ1-1|.
TGCGCCAGCAGCTTGGTCCAGGGGGAAGCTTTCTTT
CASSLVQGEAFF
>TRBV7-8|.|TRBJ1-2|.
TGTGCCAGCAGCGAAATGACCAGGGGATGGGATGGCTACACCTTC
CASSEMTRGWDGYTF
>TRBV2|.|TRBJ1-3|.
TGTGCCAGCAGCCTCCTCTGGGGGGGGGCAACTGGAAACACCATATATTTT
CASSLLWGGATGNTIYF
>TRBV6-2/TRBV6-3|.|TRBJ2-1|.
TGTGCCAGCAGCCGACAAGGGGGTGAGCAGTTCTTC
CASSRQGGEQFF
>TRBV3-1/TRBV3-2|few|TRBJ2-5|TRBD2
TGTGCCAGCAGCCCCGGGACTAGCGGGAGGAAGACCCAGTACTTC
CASSPGTSGRKTQYF
>TRBV7-6|.|TRBJ2-7|.
TGTGCCAGCAGCTTAGTTGCGCAGGGAGGCTACGAGCAGTACTTC
CASSLVAQGGYEQYF
>TRBV30|.|TRBJ2-5|.
TGTGCCTGGAGCACCGCGCAAGAGACCCAGTACTTC
CAWSTAQETQYF
>TRBV5-1|few|TRBJ2-1|TRBD2
TGCGCCAGCAGCTTCGGGACTAGCCTCAATGAGCAGTTCTTC
CASSFGTSLNEQFF
>TRBV7-9|.|TRBJ2-3|.
TGTGCCAGCAGCCCAACAGGGTCCGATACGCAGTATTTT
CASSPTGSDTQYF
>TRBV11-3|.|TRBJ2-5|.
TGTGCCAGCAGCCAGGGGGGCGCGGACCAAGAGACCCAGTACTTC
CASSQGGADQETQYF
>TRBV3-1/TRBV3-2|.|TRBJ2-1|.
TGTGCCAGCAGACCCGGGCAGGGCAATGAGCAGTTCTTC
CASRPGQGNEQFF
>TRBV7-3|.|TRBJ2-1|.
TGTGCCAGCAGCTTAGACGGGGGGCATGAGCAGTTCTTC
CASSLDGGHEQFF
>TRBV6-2/TRBV6-3|.|TRBJ1-6|TRBD1
TGTGCCAGCAGTAAAAGGGGGACAGGGAGCAATTCACCCCTCCACTTT
CASSKRGTGSNSPLHF
>TRBV12-5|.|TRBJ2-5|.
TGTGCTAGTGGACCTGGGACCCGGCCTCCAGGGGACGAGACCCAGTACTTC
CASGPGTRPPGDETQYF
>TRBV4-2|.|TRBJ1-6|.
TGTGCCAGCAGCCAAGGGTACAGGAATAATTCACCCCTCCACTTT
CASSQGYRNNSPLHF
>TRBV5-5|.|TRBJ1-2|TRBD1
TGTGCCAGCAGCTTGGGAGGGGGCGCCTATGGCTACACCTTC
CASSLGGGAYGYTF
>TRBV13|.|TRBJ1-2|.
TGTGCCAGCAGCCCAGAGGCCCCATATCTCTCTGGCTACACCTTC
CASSPEAPYLSGYTF
>TRBV30|.|TRBJ2-7|TRBD1
TGTGCCTGCCAGGGGGTTCCGGGCTACGAGCAGTACTTC
CACQGVPGYEQYF
>TRBV7-2|once|TRBJ2-2|.
TGTGCCAGCAGCTACGGCCGGGACATGATTTCCGGGGAGCTGTTTTTT
CASSYGRDMISGELFF
>TRBV2|.|TRBJ2-5|.
TGTGCCAGCAGTGAAGCAGGAGTACAGACCCAGTACTTC
CASSEAGVQTQYF
>TRBV7-9|.|TRBJ1-3|.
TGTGCCAGCAGCTTAGGGTCAACAGGGTACTCTGGAAACACCATATATTTT
CASSLGSTGYSGNTIYF
>TRBV6-2/TRBV6-3|.|TRBJ1-5|.
TGTGCCAGCAGTGTAAGCGGGACAAGAAATCAGCCCCAGCATTTT
CASSVSGTRNQPQHF
>TRBV7-2|.|TRBJ2-3|TRBD2
TGTGCCAGCAGCCAACTCGGGACTAGCGTCACAGATACGCAGTATTTT
CASSQLGTSVTDTQYF
>TRBV5-8|.|TRBJ1-3|.
TGTGCCAGCAGAATGGGGGCAGGGCTTGGAAACACCATATATTTT
CASRMGAGLGNTIYF
>TRBV7-9|many|TRBJ2-1|TRBD2
TGTGCCAGCAGCTTTATACGGGGGGTCAGGGATGAGCAGTTCTTC
CASSFIRGVRDEQFF
>TRBV7-3|few|TRBJ2-1|.
TGTGCCAGCAGCTTAACCATAGACAATGAGCAGTTCTTC
CASSLTIDNEQFF
>TRBV10-3|.|TRBJ1-1|TRBD1
TGTGCCATACGGACAGGGCCCACCATGAACACTGAAGCTTTCTTT
CAIRTGPTMNTEAFF
>TRBV3-1/TRBV3-2|.|TRBJ1-4|.
TGTGCCAGCAGCCAAGATAACAGCCCTGAAAAACTGTTTTTT
CASSQDNSPEKLFF
>TRBV5-1|.|TRBJ2-3|TRBD2
TGCGCCAGTGCGTCCGGGACTACCTTCACAGATACGCAGTATTTT
CASASGTTFTDTQYF
>TRBV27|.|TRBJ2-1|.
TGTGCCAGCAGTTTAAGCAGGCCCAACAATGAGCAGTTCTTC
CASSLSRPNNEQFF
>TRBV7-2|.|TRBJ2-7|TRBD2
TGTGCCAGCAGCCGTTCGCTAGCGGGGGGGCTCGGCGAGCAGTACTTC
CASSRSLAGGLGEQYF
>TRBV6-1|.|TRBJ2-5|TRBD2
TGTGCCAGCAGTGAAGTGGCTAGCGGGGGGCCGCGGCAAGAGACCCAGTACTTC
CASSEVASGGPRQETQYF
>TRBV9|.|TRBJ2-7|TRBD1
TGTGCCAGCAGCGTAGCTGGGTCAGGGGGCCAGTACGAGCAGTACTTC
CASSVAGSGGQYEQYF
>TRBV6-5|.|TRBJ2-3|TRBD1
TGTGCCAGCAGTTACTCGGGACAGGGGGCGACAGATACGCAGTATTTT
CASSYSGQGATDTQYF
>TRBV6-5|.|TRBJ1-2|.
TGTGCCAGCAATATAGGGGACTATGGCTACACCTTC
CASNIGDYGYTF
>TRBV2|.|TRBJ2-2|TRBD2
TGTGCCAGCAGTGACACTAGCGGGGCCACCGGGGAGCTGTTTTTT
CASSDTSGATGELFF
>TRBV5-5|few|TRBJ1-1|.
TGTGCCAGCAGCTTGGGGGCGGGGGTAATAGACACTGAAGCTTTCTTT
CASSLGAGVIDTEAFF
>TRBV7-9|.|TRBJ2-6|.
TGTGCCAGCTTCCCCGGCGGGAATTTTGGGGCCAACGTCCTGACTTTC
CASFPGGNFGANVLTF
>TRBV3-1/TRBV3-2|.|TRBJ1-6|TRBD1
TGTGCCAGCAGCCGCCCGGGACAGGGAGGCCGAACCCTCCACTTT
CASSRPGQGGRTLHF
>TRBV4-1|.|TRBJ2-2|TRBD2
TGCGCCAGCAGCCAGGGGGGACTATTGGCTGACACCGGGGAGCTGTTTTTT
CASSQGGLLADTGELFF
>TRBV10-3|.|TRBJ2-7|TRBD2
TGTGCCACCACTTCTAGCGGGGACTACGAGCAGTACTTC
CATTSSGDYEQYF
>TRBV2|.|TRBJ2-1|TRBD1
TGTGCCAGCCTCGACTGGACAGGGTCTAACAATGAGCAGTTCTTC
CASLDWTGSNNEQFF
>TRBV4-1|.|TRBJ2-1|.
TGCGCCAGCAGCCTCGGGGGGCCCTCCTACAATGAGCAGTTCTTC
CASSLGGPSYNEQFF
>TRBV7-2|.|TRBJ1-3|.
TGTGCCAGCAGCTTAGAAGGGGCGCGAGGAAACACCATATATTTT
CASSLEGARGNTIYF
>TRBV9|.|TRBJ1-2|.
TGTGCCAGCAGCGTAGGAGGGAGGGACTATGGCTACACCTTC
CASSVGGRDYGYTF
>TRBV21-1|.|TRBJ1-5|.
TGTGCCAGCAGCAAAGCCGGACAGGAAGGTCAGCCCCAGCATTTT
CASSKAGQEGQPQHF
>TRBV5-1|.|TRBJ1-2|TRBD1
TGCGCCAGCAGCTCGGGACAGGGTGATGGCTACACCTTC
CASSSGQGDGYTF